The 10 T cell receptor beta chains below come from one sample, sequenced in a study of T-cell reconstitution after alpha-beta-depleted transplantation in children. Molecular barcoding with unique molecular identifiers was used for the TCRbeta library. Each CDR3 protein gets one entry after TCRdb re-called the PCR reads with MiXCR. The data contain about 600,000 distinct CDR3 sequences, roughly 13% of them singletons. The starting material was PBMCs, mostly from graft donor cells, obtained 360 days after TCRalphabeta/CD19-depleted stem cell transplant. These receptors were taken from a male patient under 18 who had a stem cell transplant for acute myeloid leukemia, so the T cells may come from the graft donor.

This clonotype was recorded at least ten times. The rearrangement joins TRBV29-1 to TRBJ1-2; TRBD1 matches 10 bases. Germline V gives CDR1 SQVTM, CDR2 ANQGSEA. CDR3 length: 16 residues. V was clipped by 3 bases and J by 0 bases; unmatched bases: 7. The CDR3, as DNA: TGCAGCGTTGATCGATGGACAGGGGGATCTAACTATGGCTACACCTTC. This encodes CSVDRWTGGSNYGYTF.

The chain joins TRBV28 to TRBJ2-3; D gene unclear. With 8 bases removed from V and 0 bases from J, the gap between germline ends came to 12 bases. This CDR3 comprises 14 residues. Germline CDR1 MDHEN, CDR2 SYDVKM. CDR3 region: CASGWYSSTDTQYF. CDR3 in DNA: TGTGCCAGCGGATGGTACTCTAGCACAGATACGCAGTATTTT.

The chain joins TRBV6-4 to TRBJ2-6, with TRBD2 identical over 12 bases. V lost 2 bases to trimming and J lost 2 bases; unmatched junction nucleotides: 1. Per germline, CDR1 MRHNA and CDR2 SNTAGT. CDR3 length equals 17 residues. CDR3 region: CASSDGLAGTGANVLTF. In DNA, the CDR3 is TGTGCCAGCAGTGACGGACTAGCGGGGACTGGGGCCAACGTCCTGACTTTC.

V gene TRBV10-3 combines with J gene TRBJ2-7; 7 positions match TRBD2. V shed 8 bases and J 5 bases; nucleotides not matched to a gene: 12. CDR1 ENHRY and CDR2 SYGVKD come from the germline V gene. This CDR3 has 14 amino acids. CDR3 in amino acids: CAIQRDHGWNEQYF. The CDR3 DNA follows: TGTGCCATCCAGCGGGACCACGGGTGGAACGAGCAGTACTTC.

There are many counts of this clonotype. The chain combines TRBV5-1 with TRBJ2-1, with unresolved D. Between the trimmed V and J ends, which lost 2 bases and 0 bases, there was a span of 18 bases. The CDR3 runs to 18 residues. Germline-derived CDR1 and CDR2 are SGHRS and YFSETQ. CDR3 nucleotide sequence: TGCGCCAGCAGCTTCACCCTGTATGAGCCGAGCTCCTACAATGAGCAGTTCTTC. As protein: CASSFTLYEPSSYNEQFF.

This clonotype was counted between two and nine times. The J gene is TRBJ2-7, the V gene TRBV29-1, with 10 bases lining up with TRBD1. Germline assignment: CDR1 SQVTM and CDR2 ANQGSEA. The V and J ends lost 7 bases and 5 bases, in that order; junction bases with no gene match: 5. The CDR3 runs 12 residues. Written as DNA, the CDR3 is TGCAGCGCGGGACAGGGGCCGAACGAGCAGTACTTC. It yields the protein CSAGQGPNEQYF.

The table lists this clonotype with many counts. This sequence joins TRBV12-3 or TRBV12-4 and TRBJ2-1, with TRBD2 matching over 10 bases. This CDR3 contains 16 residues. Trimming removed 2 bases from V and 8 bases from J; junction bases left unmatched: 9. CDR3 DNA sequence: TGTGCCAGCAGTTTATCCCTAGCGGGAGTTTCAGATGAGCAGTTCTTC. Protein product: CASSLSLAGVSDEQFF.

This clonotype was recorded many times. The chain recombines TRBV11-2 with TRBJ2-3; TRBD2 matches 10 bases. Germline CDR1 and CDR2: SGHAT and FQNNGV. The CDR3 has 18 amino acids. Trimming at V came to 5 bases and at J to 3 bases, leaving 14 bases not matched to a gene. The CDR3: CASSLLLAGDGGTDTQYF. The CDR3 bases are TGTGCCAGCAGCCTCCTGCTAGCGGGAGATGGGGGTACAGATACGCAGTATTTT.

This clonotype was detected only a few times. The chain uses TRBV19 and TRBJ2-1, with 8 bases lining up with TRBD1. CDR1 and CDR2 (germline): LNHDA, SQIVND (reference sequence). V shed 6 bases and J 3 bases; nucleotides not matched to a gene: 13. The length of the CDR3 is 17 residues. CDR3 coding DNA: TGTGCCAGTAGCCCAGTCCGCCGACAGGGGTTCTACAATGAGCAGTTCTTC. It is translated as CASSPVRRQGFYNEQFF.

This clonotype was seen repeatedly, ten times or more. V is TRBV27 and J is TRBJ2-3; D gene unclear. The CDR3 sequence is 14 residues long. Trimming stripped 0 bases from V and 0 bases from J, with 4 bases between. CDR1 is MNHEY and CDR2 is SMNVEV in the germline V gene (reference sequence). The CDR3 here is CASSLSQSTDTQYF. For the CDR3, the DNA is TGTGCCAGCAGTTTATCGCAAAGCACAGATACGCAGTATTTT.